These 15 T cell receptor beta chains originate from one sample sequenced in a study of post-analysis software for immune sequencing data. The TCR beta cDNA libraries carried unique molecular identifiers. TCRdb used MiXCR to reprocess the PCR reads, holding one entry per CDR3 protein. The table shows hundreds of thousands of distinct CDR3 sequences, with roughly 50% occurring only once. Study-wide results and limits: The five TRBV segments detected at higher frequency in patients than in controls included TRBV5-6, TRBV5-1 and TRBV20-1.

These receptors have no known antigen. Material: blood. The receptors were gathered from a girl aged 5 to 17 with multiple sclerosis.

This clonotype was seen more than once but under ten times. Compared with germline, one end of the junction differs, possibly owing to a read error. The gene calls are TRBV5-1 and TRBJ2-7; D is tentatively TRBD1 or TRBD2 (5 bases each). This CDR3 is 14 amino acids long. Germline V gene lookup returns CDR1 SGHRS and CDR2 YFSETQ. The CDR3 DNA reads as TGTGCTAGCAGCTTAGTGCTGGGGGCCTACGAGCAGTACTTC. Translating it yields CASSLVLGAYEQYF.

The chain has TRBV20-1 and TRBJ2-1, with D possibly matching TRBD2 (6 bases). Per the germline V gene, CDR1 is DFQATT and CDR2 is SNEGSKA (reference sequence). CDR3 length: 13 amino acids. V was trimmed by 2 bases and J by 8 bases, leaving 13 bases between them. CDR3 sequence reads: CSARIRGIDEQFF. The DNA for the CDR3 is TGCAGTGCTAGAATCCGGGGGATCGATGAGCAGTTCTTC.

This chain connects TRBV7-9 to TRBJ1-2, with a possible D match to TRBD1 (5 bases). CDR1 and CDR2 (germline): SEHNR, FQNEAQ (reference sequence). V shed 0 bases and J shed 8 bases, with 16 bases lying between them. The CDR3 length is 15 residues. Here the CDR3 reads CASSLAHQGIYGYTF. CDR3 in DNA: TGTGCCAGCAGCTTAGCGCACCAGGGTATCTACGGCTACACCTTC.

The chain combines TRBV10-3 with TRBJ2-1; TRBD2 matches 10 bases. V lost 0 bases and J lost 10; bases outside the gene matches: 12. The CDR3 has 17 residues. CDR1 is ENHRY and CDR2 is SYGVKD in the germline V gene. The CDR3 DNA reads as TGTGCCATCAGTGAGTCAATAACCAGCGGGAGGGCATACGAGCAGTTCTTC. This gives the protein CAISESITSGRAYEQFF.

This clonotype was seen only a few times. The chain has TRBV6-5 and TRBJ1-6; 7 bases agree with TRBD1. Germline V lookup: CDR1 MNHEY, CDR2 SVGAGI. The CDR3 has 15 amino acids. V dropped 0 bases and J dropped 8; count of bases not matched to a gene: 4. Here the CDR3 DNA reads TGTGCCAGCAGTTACTCAGGGGGCACATATTCACCCCTCCACTTT. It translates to CASSYSGGTYSPLHF.

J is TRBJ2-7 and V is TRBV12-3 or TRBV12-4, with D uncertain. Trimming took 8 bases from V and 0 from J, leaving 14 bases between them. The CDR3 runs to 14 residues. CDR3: CASQSPRSSYEQYF. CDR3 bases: TGTGCCAGCCAGTCTCCCCGGAGCTCCTACGAGCAGTACTTC.

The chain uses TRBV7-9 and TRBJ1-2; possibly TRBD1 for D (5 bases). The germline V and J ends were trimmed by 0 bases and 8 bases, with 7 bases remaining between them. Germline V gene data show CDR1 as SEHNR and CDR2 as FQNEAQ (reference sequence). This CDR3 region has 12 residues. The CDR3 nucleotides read TGTGCCAGCAGCTTAGCGGGGGAGGGCTACACCTTC. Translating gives CASSLAGEGYTF.

This CDR3 reads CASSLLLANEQFF. The CDR3 nucleotides read TGCGCCAGCAGCTTACTCCTAGCCAATGAGCAGTTCTTC. The J gene is TRBJ2-1, the V gene TRBV5-1, with D maybe TRBD2 (5 bases). The CDR3 covers 13 residues. V lost 2 bases, J lost 6 bases, and 9 bases lay in between. CDR1 and CDR2 from the germline V gene are SGHRS and YFSETQ.

CDR3 sequence: CASSLARGIATNEKLFF. CDR3 bases: TGTGCCAGCAGCTTAGCGCGGGGGATTGCAACTAATGAAAAACTGTTTTTT. The rearrangement links TRBV7-9 to TRBJ1-4, with D possibly being TRBD1 (5 bases). Per the germline V gene, CDR1 is SEHNR and CDR2 is FQNEAQ (reference sequence). The CDR3 runs to 17 residues. The germline V and J ends were trimmed by 0 bases and 0 bases, with 11 bases remaining between them.

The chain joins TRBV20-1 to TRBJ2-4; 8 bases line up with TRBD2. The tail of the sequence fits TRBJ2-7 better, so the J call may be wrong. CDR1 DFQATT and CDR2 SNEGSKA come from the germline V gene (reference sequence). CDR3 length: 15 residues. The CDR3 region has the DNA TGCAGTGCTAGAGAACTAGCGGATACTACCTACGAGCAGTACTTC. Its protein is CSARELADTTYEQYF.

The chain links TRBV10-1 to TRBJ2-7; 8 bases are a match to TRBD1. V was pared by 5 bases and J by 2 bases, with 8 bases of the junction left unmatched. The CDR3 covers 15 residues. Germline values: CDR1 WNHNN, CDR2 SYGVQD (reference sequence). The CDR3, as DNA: TGCGCCAGCAGTCCCGGACAGGGAGTCGCCTACGAGCAGTACTTC. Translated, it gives CASSPGQGVAYEQYF.

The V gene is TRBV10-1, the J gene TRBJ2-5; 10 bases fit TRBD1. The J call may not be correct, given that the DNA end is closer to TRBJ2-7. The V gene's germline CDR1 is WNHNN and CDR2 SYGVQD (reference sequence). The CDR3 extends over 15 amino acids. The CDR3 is CASSDGKTGGVEQYF. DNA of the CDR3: TGCGCCAGCAGTGACGGGAAGACAGGGGGCGTCGAGCAGTACTTC.

The CDR3, as DNA: TGTGCCAGCAGTTTCGGACAGGGAAGACAGTACTTC. Its translation is CASSFGQGRQYF. This chain connects TRBV12-3 or TRBV12-4 to TRBJ2-7, with 8 positions matching TRBD1. Trimming took 3 bases from V and 10 from J; bases not matched to a gene: 5. CDR3 size: 12 residues.

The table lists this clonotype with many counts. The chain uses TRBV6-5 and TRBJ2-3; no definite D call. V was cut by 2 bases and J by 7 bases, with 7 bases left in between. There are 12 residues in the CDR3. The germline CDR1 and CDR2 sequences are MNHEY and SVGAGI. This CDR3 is CASSYGANTQYF. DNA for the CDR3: TGTGCCAGCAGTTACGGAGCCAATACGCAGTATTTT.

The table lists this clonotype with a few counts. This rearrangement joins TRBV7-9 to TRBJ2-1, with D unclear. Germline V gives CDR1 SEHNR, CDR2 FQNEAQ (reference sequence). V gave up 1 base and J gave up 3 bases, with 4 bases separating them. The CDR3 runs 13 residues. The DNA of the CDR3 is TGTGCCAGCAGCTTAGTTCGCTACAATGAGCAGTTCTTC. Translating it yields CASSLVRYNEQFF.